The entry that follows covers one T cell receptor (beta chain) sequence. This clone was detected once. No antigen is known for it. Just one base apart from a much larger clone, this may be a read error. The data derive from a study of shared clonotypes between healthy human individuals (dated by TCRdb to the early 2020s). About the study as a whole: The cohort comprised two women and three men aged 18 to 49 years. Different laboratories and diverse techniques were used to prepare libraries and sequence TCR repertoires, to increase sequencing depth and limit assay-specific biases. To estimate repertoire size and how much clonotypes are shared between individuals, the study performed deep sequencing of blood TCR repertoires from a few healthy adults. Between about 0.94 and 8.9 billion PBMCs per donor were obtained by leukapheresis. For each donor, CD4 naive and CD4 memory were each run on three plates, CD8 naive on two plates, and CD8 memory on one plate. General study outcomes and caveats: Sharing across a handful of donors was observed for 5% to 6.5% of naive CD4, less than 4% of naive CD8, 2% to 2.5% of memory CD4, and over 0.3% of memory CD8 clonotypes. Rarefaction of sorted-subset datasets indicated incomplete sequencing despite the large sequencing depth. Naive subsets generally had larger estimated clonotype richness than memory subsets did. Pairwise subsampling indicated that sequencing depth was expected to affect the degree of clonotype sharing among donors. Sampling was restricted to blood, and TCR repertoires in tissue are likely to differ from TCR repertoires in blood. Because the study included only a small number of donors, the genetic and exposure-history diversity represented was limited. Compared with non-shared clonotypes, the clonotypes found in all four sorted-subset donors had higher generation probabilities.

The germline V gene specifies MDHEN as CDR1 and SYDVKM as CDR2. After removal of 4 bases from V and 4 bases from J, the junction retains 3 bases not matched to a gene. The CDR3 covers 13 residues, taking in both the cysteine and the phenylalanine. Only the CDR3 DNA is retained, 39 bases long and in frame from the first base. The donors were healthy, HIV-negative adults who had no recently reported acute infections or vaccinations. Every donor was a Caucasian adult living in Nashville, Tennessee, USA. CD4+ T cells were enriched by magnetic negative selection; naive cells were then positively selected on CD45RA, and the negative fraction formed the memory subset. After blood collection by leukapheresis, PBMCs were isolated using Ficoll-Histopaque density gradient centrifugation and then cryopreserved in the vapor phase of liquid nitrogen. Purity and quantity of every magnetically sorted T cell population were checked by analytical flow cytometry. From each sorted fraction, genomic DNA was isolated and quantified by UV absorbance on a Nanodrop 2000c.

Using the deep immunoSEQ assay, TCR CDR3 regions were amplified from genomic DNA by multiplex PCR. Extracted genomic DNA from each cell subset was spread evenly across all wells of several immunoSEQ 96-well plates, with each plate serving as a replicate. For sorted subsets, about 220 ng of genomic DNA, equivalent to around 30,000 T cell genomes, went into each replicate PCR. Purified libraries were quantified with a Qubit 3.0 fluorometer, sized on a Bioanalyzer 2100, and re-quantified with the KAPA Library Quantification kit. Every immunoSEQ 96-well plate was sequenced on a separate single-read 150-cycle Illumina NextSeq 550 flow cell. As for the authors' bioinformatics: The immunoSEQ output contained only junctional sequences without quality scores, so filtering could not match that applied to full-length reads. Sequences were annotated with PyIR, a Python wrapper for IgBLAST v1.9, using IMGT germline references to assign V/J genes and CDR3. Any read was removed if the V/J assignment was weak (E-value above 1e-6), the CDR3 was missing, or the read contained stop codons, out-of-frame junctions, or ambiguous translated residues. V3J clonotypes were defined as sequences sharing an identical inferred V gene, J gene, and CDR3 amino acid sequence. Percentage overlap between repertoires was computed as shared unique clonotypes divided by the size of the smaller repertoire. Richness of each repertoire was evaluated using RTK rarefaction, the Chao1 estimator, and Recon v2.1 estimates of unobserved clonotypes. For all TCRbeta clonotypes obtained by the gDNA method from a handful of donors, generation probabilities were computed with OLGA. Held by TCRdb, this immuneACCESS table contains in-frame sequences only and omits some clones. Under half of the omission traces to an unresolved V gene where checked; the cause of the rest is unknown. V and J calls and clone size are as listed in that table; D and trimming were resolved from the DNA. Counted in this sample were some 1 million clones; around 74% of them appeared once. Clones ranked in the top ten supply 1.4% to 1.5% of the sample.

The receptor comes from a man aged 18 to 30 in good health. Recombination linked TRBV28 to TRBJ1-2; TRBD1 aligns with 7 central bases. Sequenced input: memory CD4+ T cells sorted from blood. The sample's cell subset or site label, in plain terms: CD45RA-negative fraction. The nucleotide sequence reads TGTGCCAGCAGTTCGACAGGGATCTATGGCTACACCTTC. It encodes CASSSTGIYGYTF.